What follows is one T cell receptor (beta chain) and its context. At least ten counts were recorded for this clonotype. Its antigen is not yet known. Within one base of it there is no much larger clone, and no base qualities were kept. The treatment or condition label corresponds to: allogeneic hematopoietic cell transplantation with graft depleted of TCRalphabeta T cells and CD19 B cells. TCRalphabeta/CD19-depleted allogeneic hematopoietic cell grafts were given to the transplant recipients, all of whom were children. The germline V and J ends show losses of 6 bases and 1 base respectively, and no gene match explains 5 bases of the junction. The CDR3 starts with the cysteine, ends with the phenylalanine, and has 14 residues. The kept DNA is CDR3 alone, 42 bases in frame from the first base. As encoded in the germline V gene, CDR1 is SQVTM while CDR2 is ANQGSEA. The data were taken from a study of T-cell reconstitution after alpha-beta-depleted transplantation in children (TCRdb year 2016). Background for the entire study: Using TCR repertoire profiling, the study followed T-cell immune reconstitution in a quantitative way in children after TCRalphabeta/CD19-depleted allogeneic hematopoietic cell transplantation.

Library prep was done by PCR. Sequenced on an Illumina HiSeq 2500. Molecular barcoding was employed in the preparation of TCR libraries, with unique molecular identifiers being used to normalize TCRbeta repertoire quantification. TCRdb passed the public sequencing reads through fastp at Q25 and MiXCR, retaining productive beta sequences. Every distinct CDR3 protein forms one entry, paired with its most common genes and DNA. This sample gives 550,000 to 800,000 distinct CDR3 sequences in total; over 10% of them show up just once. Together, the top ten hold 0.65% to 0.9% of the sample. On the study overall, not on this receptor specifically: The apparently early recovery of alphabetaT-cell counts about two months after transplant reportedly depended on only several hundred rapidly expanded clones that came from non-depleted graft cells. In some patients, the high TCRbeta diversity seen at day 60 was put down to recipient T cells and intrathymic progenitors that had survived conditioning. Over subsequent months, a decline in hyperexpanded clone frequencies was noted, and after one year, T-cell counts and TCRbeta diversity were mostly ascribed to newly produced T cells.

The clonotype was recovered from a girl aged 2 to 9 with congenital amegakaryocytic thrombocytopenia, due to receive a stem cell transplant. The rearrangement joined TRBV29-1 to TRBJ2-2, and TRBD1 matches 7 of the central bases. The starting material was PBMCs, obtained before TCRalphabeta/CD19-depleted stem cell transplant. In nucleotide form, the sequence is TGCAGCGTCGGGACAGCCCAGAACACCGGGGAGCTGTTTTTT. Its coded protein is CSVGTAQNTGELFF.